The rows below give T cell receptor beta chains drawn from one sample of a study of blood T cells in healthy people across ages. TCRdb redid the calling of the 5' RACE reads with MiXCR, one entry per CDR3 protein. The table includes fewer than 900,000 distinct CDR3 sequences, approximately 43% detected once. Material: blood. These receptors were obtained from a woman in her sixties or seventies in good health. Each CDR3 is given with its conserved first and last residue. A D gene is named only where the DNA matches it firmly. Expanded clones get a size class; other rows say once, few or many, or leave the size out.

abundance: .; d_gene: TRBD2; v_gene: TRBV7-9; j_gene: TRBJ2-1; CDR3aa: CASSETSGGPNEQFF; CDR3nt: TGTGCCAGCAGCGAAACTAGCGGGGGGCCCAATGAGCAGTTCTTC
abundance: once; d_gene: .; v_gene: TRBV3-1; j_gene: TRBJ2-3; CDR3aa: CASSQAFTQYF; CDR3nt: TGTGCCAGCAGCCAAGCGTTCACGCAGTATTTT
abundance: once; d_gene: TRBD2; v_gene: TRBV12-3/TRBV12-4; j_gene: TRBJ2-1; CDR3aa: CASNAGLADEQFF; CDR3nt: TGTGCCAGCAACGCGGGACTAGCGGATGAGCAGTTCTTC
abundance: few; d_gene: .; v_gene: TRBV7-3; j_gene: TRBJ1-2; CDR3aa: CASSLEGVGYTF; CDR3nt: TGTGCCAGCAGCTTGGAGGGAGTCGGCTACACCTTC
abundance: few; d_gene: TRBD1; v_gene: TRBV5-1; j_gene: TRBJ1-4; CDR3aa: CASSPGTGIEKLFF; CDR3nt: TGCGCCAGCAGCCCCGGGACAGGGATCGAAAAACTGTTTTTT
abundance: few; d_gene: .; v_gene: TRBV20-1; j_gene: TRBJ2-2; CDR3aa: CSARDWMNTGELFF; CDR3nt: TGCAGTGCTAGAGACTGGATGAACACCGGGGAGCTGTTTTTT
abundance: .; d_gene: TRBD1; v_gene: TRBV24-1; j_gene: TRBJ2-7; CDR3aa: CATSQTGAASYNEQYF; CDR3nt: TGTGCCACCAGCCAGACAGGGGCCGCCAGCTACAATGAGCAGTACTTC
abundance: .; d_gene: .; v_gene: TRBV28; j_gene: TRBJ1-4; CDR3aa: CASIQQGLLGKLFF; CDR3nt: TGTGCCAGCATCCAACAGGGTCTATTGGGAAAACTGTTTTTT
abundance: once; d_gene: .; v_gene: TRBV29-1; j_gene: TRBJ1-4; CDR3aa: CSVGLRTAATNEKLFF; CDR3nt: TGCAGCGTCGGACTCCGGACGGCTGCAACTAATGAAAAACTGTTTTTT
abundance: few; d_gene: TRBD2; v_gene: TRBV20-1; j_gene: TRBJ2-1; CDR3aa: CSAISGGSNYNEQFF; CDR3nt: TGCAGTGCTATTAGCGGGGGGTCTAACTACAATGAGCAGTTCTTC
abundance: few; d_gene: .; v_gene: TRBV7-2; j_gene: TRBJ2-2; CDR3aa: CASSLAGGGGFAGELFF; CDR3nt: TGTGCCAGCAGCTTAGCTGGAGGGGGCGGGTTCGCCGGGGAGCTGTTTTTT
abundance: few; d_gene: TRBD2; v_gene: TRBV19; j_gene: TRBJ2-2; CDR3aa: CASMEERGGKNTGELFF; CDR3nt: TGTGCCAGTATGGAGGAACGCGGGGGAAAGAACACCGGGGAGCTGTTTTTT
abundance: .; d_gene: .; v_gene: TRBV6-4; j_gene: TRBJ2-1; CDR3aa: CASSAGLAGADEQFF; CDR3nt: TGTGCCAGCAGTGCTGGGCTAGCAGGTGCGGATGAGCAGTTCTTC
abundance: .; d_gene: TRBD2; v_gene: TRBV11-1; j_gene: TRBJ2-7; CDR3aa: CASRPAGRDEQYF; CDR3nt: TGTGCTAGCCGCCCCGCAGGGAGGGATGAGCAGTACTTC
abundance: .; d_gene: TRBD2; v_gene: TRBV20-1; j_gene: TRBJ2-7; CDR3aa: CSAQTSGEQYF; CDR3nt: TGCAGTGCGCAGACTAGCGGCGAGCAGTACTTC
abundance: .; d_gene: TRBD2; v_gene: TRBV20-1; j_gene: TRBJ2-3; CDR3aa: CSAPLGRGATDTQYF; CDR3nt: TGCAGTGCCCCCTTGGGGCGGGGGGCAACAGATACGCAGTATTTT
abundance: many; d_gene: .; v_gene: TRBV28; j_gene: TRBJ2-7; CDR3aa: CASSWAVYEQYF; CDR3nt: TGTGCCAGCAGTTGGGCCGTCTACGAGCAGTACTTC
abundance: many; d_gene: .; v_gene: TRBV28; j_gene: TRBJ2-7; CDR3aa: CASSVGIHYEQYF; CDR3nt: TGTGCCAGCAGTGTGGGCATTCACTACGAGCAGTACTTC
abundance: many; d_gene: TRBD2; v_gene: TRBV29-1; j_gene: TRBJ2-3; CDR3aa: CSVELAGGSTDTQYF; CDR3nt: TGCAGCGTTGAGCTGGCGGGGGGCAGCACAGATACGCAGTATTTT
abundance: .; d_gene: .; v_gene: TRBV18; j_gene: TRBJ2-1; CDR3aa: CASSPPVGEYNEQFF; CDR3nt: TGTGCCAGCTCACCACCTGTGGGGGAGTACAATGAGCAGTTCTTC
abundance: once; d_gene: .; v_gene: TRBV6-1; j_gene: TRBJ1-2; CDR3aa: CASSEGVGNYGYTF; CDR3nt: TGTGCCAGCAGTGAAGGGGTTGGGAACTATGGCTACACCTTC
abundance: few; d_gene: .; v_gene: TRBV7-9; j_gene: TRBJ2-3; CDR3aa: CASNEQADTQYF; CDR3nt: TGTGCCAGCAACGAACAGGCAGATACGCAGTATTTT
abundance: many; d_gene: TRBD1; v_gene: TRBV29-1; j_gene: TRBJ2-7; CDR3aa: CSARTGNMYEQYF; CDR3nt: TGCAGCGCCCGGACAGGGAATATGTACGAGCAGTACTTC
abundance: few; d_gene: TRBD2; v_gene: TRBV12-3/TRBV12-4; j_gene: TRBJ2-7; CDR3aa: CASSHTWTSGEQYF; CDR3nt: TGTGCCAGCAGCCACACCTGGACTAGCGGCGAGCAGTACTTC
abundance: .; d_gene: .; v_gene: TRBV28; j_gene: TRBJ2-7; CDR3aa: CASSFTHPYEQYF; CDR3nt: TGTGCCAGCAGTTTTACTCACCCCTACGAGCAGTACTTC
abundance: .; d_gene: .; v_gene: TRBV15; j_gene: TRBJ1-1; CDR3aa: CATSRADNSNTEAFF; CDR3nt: TGTGCCACCAGCAGAGCGGACAACTCGAACACTGAAGCTTTCTTT
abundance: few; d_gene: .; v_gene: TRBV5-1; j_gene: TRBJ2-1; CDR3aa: CASSRVGDSYNEQFF; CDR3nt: TGCGCCAGCAGCCGGGTGGGGGACTCCTACAATGAGCAGTTCTTC
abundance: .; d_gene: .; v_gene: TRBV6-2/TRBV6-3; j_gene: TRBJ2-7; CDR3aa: CASNPTVPYEQYF; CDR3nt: TGTGCCAGCAATCCGACAGTCCCCTACGAGCAGTACTTC
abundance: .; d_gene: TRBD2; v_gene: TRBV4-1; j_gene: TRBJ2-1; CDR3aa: CTSSGRTSGRGGNEQFF; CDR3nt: TGCACAAGCAGCGGACGGACTAGCGGGAGGGGTGGCAATGAGCAGTTCTTC
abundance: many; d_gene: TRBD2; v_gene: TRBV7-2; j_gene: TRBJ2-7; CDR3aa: CASSKMTSRTYEQYF; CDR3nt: TGTGCCAGCAGCAAAATGACTAGCCGCACCTACGAGCAGTACTTC
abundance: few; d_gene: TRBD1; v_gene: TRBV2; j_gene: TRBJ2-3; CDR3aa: CASRNPGQGPDTQYF; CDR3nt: TGTGCCAGTCGCAACCCGGGACAGGGCCCCGATACGCAGTATTTT
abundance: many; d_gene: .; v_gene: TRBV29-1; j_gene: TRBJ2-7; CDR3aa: CSVEEGVGKQYF; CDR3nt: TGCAGCGTTGAAGAGGGGGTTGGGAAGCAGTACTTC
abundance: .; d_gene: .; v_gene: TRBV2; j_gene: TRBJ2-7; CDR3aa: CANSKEGGIYEQYF; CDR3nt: TGTGCCAACAGCAAGGAGGGGGGTATCTACGAGCAGTACTTC
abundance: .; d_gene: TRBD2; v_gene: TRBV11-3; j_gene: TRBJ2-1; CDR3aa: CASSLRYTSGGMYNEQFF; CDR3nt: TGTGCCAGCAGCTTAAGGTATACTAGCGGAGGTATGTACAATGAGCAGTTCTTC
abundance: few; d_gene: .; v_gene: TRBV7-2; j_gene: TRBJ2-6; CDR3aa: CASSLAGHSSGANVLTF; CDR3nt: TGTGCCAGCAGCTTAGCGGGACACAGCTCTGGGGCCAACGTCCTGACTTTC
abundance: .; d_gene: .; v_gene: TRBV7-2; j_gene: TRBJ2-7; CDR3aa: CASSLGEPYEQYF; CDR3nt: TGTGCCAGCAGCTTAGGTGAACCCTACGAGCAGTACTTC
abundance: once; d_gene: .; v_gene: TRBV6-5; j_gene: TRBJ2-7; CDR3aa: CASRPGTNTYEQYF; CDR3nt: TGTGCCAGCCGACCCGGGACGAACACCTACGAGCAGTACTTC
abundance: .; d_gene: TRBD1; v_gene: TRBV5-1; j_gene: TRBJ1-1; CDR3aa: CASSFTGEKTEAFF; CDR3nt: TGCGCCAGCAGCTTTACAGGGGAGAAGACTGAAGCTTTCTTT
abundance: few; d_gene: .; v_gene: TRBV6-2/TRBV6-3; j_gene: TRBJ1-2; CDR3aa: CASSYQPANYGYTF; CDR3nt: TGTGCCAGCAGTTACCAGCCCGCTAACTATGGCTACACCTTC
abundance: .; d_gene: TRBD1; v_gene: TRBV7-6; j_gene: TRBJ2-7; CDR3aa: CASSIQTGTGVFEQYF; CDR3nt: TGTGCCAGCAGCATTCAAACCGGGACAGGGGTATTCGAGCAGTACTTC
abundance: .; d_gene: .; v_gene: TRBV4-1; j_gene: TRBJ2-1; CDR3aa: CASSQGAAATQETQFF; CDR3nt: TGCGCCAGCAGCCAAGGGGCGGCAGCCACCCAAGAGACCCAGTTCTTC
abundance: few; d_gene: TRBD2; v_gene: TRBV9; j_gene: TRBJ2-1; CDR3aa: CASSVLAGGPSEYNEQFF; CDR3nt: TGTGCCAGCAGCGTACTTGCGGGAGGGCCAAGTGAGTACAATGAGCAGTTCTTC
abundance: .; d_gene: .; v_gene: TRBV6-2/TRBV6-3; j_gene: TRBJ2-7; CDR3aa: CASRPTNYSFNEQYF; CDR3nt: TGTGCCAGCAGACCAACTAATTACAGCTTCAATGAGCAGTACTTC
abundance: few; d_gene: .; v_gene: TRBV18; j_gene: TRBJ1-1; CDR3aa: CASSPVGSVNTEAFF; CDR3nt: TGTGCCAGCTCACCAGTCGGGTCAGTTAACACTGAAGCTTTCTTT
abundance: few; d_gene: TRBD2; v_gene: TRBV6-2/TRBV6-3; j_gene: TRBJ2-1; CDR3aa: CASSYSTSGGYYNEQFF; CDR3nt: TGTGCCAGCAGTTACTCCACTAGCGGGGGTTACTACAATGAGCAGTTCTTC
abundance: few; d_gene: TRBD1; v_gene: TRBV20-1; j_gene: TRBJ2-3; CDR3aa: CSASYRGPTDTQYF; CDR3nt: TGCAGTGCTAGCTACAGGGGTCCCACAGATACGCAGTATTTT
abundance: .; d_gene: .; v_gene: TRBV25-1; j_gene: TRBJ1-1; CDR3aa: CASSEAGDMNTEAFF; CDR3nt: TGTGCCAGCAGTGAGGCAGGTGATATGAACACTGAAGCTTTCTTT
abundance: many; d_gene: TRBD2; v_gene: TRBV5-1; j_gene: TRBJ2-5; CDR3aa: CASRSGLAGEGETQYF; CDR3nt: TGCGCCAGCAGGTCCGGACTAGCGGGAGAAGGAGAGACCCAGTACTTC
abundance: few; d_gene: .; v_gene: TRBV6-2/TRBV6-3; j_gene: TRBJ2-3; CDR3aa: CASSYRPTSTDTQYF; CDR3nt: TGTGCCAGCAGTTACCGACCGACAAGCACAGATACGCAGTATTTT
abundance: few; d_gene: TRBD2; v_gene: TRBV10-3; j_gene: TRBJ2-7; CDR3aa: CAISEGGSSAYEQYF; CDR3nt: TGTGCCATCAGTGAGGGCGGGAGTTCGGCCTACGAGCAGTACTTC
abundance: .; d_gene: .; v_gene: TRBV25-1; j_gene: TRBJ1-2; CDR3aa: CASSESGRVIYGYTF; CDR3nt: TGTGCCAGCAGTGAGAGTGGCAGGGTGATCTATGGCTACACCTTC
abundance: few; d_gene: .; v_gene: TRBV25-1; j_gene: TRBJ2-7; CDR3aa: CASSVNYEQYF; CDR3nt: TGTGCCAGCAGTGTTAACTACGAGCAGTACTTC
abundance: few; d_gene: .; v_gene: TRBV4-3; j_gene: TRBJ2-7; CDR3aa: CASSRQGREEQYF; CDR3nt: TGCGCCAGCAGCCGGCAAGGAAGGGAGGAGCAGTACTTC
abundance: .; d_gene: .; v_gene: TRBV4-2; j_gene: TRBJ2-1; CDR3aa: CASSQRPDGRNEQFF; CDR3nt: TGTGCCAGCAGCCAACGTCCGGATGGGAGAAATGAGCAGTTCTTC
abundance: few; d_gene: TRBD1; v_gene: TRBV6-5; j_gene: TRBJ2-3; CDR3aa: CASRGLDRGLADTQYF; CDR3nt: TGTGCCAGCAGGGGACTCGACAGGGGGTTGGCAGATACGCAGTATTTT
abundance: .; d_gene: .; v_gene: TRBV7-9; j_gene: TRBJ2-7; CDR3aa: CASSLARGLAYEQYF; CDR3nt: TGTGCCAGCAGCTTAGCCCGAGGGCTCGCCTACGAGCAGTACTTC
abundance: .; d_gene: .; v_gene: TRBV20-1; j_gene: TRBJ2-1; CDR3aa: CSARVTADWEFF; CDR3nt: TGCAGTGCTAGGGTGACAGCCGATTGGGAGTTCTTC
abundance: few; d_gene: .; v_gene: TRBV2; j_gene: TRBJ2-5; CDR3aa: CASSERPLETQYF; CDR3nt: TGTGCCAGCAGTGAACGGCCCCTTGAGACCCAGTACTTC
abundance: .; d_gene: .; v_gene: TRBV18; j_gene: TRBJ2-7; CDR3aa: CASSPRGTFTIRGEQYF; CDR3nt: TGTGCCAGCTCCCCACGAGGGACGTTTACCATAAGAGGCGAGCAGTACTTC
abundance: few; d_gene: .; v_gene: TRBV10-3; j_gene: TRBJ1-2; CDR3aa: CAITAGEGYTF; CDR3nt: TGTGCCATCACCGCGGGGGAGGGCTACACCTTC